This T cell receptor (beta chain) was sequenced for a study of response to subunit inactivated influenza vaccine. Notes on the study in general: The authors proposed limited new T cell recruitment per seasonal influenza vaccination.

The CDR3 sequence is 13 residues long. Between the trimmed V and J ends, which lost 3 bases and 5 bases, there was a span of 10 bases. CDR1 and CDR2 from the germline V gene are SNHLY and FYNNEI. A single record per CDR3 protein comes from TCRdb applying MiXCR to the RT-PCR reads. The table lists around 850,000 distinct CDR3 sequences, approximately 17% of them singletons. A remark on this clonotype: Its target is unknown.

The gene calls are TRBV2 and TRBJ1-2; D unclear. Sequences were derived from PBMCs from blood, sampled approximately 5 days after vaccination. The TCR was taken from a man over 45 who received an inactivated influenza vaccine. The chain's CDR3 is CASSDMTSYGYTF. DNA for the CDR3: TGTGCCAGCAGTGACATGACATCTTATGGCTACACCTTC.